This T cell receptor (beta chain) was identified during a study of T cell clonality in common variable immunodeficiency. At least ten counts were recorded for this clone. The DNA ends 3 residues before the CDR3 does, and the rest of the CDR3 is filled in from the germline J gene. Here immunoSEQ multiplex PCR was the method, and the copy in TCRdb shows in-frame clones only, minus some. The repertoire consists of 40,000 to 45,000 clones, none detected only once. CDR1 is SGHKS and CDR2 is YYEKEE in the germline V gene (reference sequence). V lost 0 bases and J 1 base, leaving 10 bases between the germline ends. The length of the CDR3 is 15 residues.

This rearrangement joins TRBV5-5 to TRBJ1-1, with D perhaps TRBD1 (6 bases). The sample consisted of peripheral blood mononuclear cells. This receptor was identified in a person between 18 and 69 years old in good health. The covered CDR3 bases are TGTGCCAGCAGCTTGGCCTCGACAGGGAACACTGAA. Translating it yields CASSLASTGNTE. In full, the CDR3 reads CASSLASTGNTEAFF. Full variable domain (remainder filled in from reference TRBV5-5 and TRBJ1-1): DAGVTQSPTHLIKTRGQQVTLRCSPISGHKSVSWYQQVLGQGPQFIFQYYEKEERGRGNFPDRFSARQFPNYSSELNVNALLLGDSALYLCASSLASTGNTEAFFGQGTRLTVV.